What follows are 18 T cell receptor beta chains derived from one specimen sequenced in a study of blood T cell repertoires in COVID-19. Sequenced by immunoSEQ multiplex PCR; TCRdb stores in-frame clones only, minus some. Among 250,000 or so clones listed, 85% to 90% were seen once. Sequenced sample: PBMCs or T cells enriched from blood (not recorded which). These receptors were collected from a woman aged 45-65 years who had recovered from COVID-19.

The V and J genes are TRBV19 and TRBJ2-7; D not certain. The CDR3 contains 14 residues. Germline V gene sequence: CDR1 LNHDA, CDR2 SQIVND (reference sequence). V was shortened by 3 bases and J by 6 bases, with 15 bases between the two germline ends. CDR3 DNA sequence: TGTGCCAGTAGTATTGCCCATTCGAGTAGCGAGCAGTACTTC. The encoded protein is CASSIAHSSSEQYF.

V and J are TRBV7-2 and TRBJ2-7; no definite D call. Trimming shortened V by 0 bases and J by 3 bases, and 6 bases separated the two germline ends. The CDR3 totals 13 residues. Germline assignment: CDR1 SGHTA and CDR2 FQGNSA. The CDR3 bases are TGTGCCAGCAGCTTAGCAGCATACTACGAGCAGTACTTC. Protein sequence: CASSLAAYYEQYF.

V usage is TRBV19 and J usage is TRBJ2-2; tentatively, D is TRBD1 (5 bases). V was clipped by 6 bases and J by 5 bases, with 13 bases between them. This CDR3 spans 14 amino acids. The germline V gene encodes CDR1 LNHDA and CDR2 SQIVND (reference sequence). CDR3 amino acids: CASSTRGGTGELFF. For the CDR3, the DNA is TGTGCCAGTAGCACAAGGGGTGGGACCGGGGAGCTGTTTTTT.

The rearrangement joins TRBV5-1 to TRBJ2-1, with 8 bases matching TRBD2. Germline loops: CDR1 SGHRS, CDR2 YFSETQ. J lost 6 bases, V lost 0 bases, and 2 bases had no gene match. The CDR3 is 14 amino acids. The CDR3 loop reads CASSLVLAANEQFF. As DNA, the CDR3 is TGCGCCAGCAGCTTGGTACTAGCGGCCAATGAGCAGTTCTTC.

CDR3 in DNA: TGTGCCAGCAGCCTTCCAGGGGCGGGCGAAAAACTGTTTTTT. Translating gives CASSLPGAGEKLFF. The rearrangement links TRBV7-8 to TRBJ1-4; tentative D call: TRBD1 (6 bases). The CDR3 length is 14 residues. V shed 5 bases and J shed 8 bases, with 15 bases lying between them. Germline V CDR1 and CDR2: SGHVS, FQNEAQ.

This sequence joins TRBV5-6 and TRBJ1-2, with D uncertain. This CDR3 region has 15 residues. CDR1 is SGHDT, CDR2 YYEEEE, per germline. V gave up 2 bases and J gave up 3 bases, with 14 bases separating them. DNA for the CDR3: TGTGCCAGCAGCTTTGATGGAGAGAGTGACTATGGCTACACCTTC. Translation: CASSFDGESDYGYTF.

This clone showed up just a few times. The J gene is TRBJ1-5, the V gene TRBV18; 12 nucleotides match TRBD1. V shed 6 bases, J shed 8 bases, and the junction held 11 bases outside the gene matches. This CDR3 has 16 residues. Germline assignment: CDR1 KGHSH and CDR2 LQKENI. Here the CDR3 DNA reads TGTGCCAGCTCTATTTCCGGGACAGGGGGCAGGGAGCCCCAGCATTTT. Encoded protein: CASSISGTGGREPQHF.

The chain combines TRBV5-1 with TRBJ2-3; TRBD2 aligns across 10 bases. This CDR3 spans 15 amino acids. V lost 3 bases and J lost 4; bases outside the gene matches: 5. CDR1 is SGHRS, CDR2 YFSETQ, per germline. CDR3 DNA sequence: TGCGCCAGCAGCTCTAGCGGGAGTCGGGCAGATACGCAGTATTTT. Residues: CASSSSGSRADTQYF.

This clone was seen only once. This chain connects TRBV18 to TRBJ1-4; D unresolved. The germline V gene has CDR1 KGHSH and CDR2 LQKENI. This CDR3 comprises 14 residues. V was shortened by 2 bases and J by 4 bases, with 8 bases between the two germline ends. In DNA form, the CDR3 reads TGTGCCAGCTCACCATTAGCCCTTAATGAAAAACTGTTTTTT. Its translation: CASSPLALNEKLFF.

This clone is a singleton in its sample. The V gene is TRBV5-1, the J gene TRBJ2-7; a weak D match, TRBD1 (5 bases). Germline CDR1 SGHRS, CDR2 YFSETQ. The CDR3 spans 13 residues. Trimming removed 4 bases at V and 3 bases at J, with 11 bases between. The CDR3 DNA follows: TGCGCCAGCAGCAGAACCCAGGGCTACGAGCAGTACTTC. Translated: CASSRTQGYEQYF.

This sequence joins TRBV19 and TRBJ2-3; the D gene is possibly TRBD2 (6 bases). The CDR3 contains 14 residues. V lost 3 bases, J lost 4 bases, and 11 bases lay in between. CDR1 and CDR2 (germline): LNHDA, SQIVND (reference sequence). CDR3 DNA: TGTGCCAGTAGTATTACGGGAGTGGCAGATACGCAGTATTTT. This translates into CASSITGVADTQYF.

The V and J genes are TRBV27 and TRBJ1-2, with 10 bases lining up with TRBD1. Per germline, CDR1 MNHEY and CDR2 SMNVEV (reference sequence). CDR3 size: 15 residues. With 1 base clipped from V and 6 bases from J, the junction kept 5 bases outside the gene matches. The CDR3 spells CASSLLGQGFDGYTF. In DNA, the CDR3 is TGTGCCAGCAGTTTATTGGGACAGGGGTTCGATGGCTACACCTTC.

The CDR3 sequence: CASSPRGIAGVTGELFF. The DNA for the CDR3 is TGTGCCAGCAGCCCCCGGGGTATAGCGGGAGTTACCGGGGAGCTGTTTTTT. The genes are TRBV7-3 and TRBJ2-2; 9 nucleotides match TRBD2. V lost 5 bases to trimming and J lost 5 bases; unmatched junction nucleotides: 12. Germline CDR1 SGHTA, CDR2 FQGTGA. This CDR3 has 17 residues.

The V gene is TRBV2, the J gene TRBJ1-4; D perhaps matches TRBD1 (5 bases). The CDR3 loop spans 14 amino acids. V lost 4 bases and J 8 bases, leaving 14 bases between the germline ends. The germline CDR1 and CDR2 sequences are SNHLY and FYNNEI. In nucleotides, the CDR3 is TGTGCCAGCAGTGGCCGGGACTTTAGGGAAAAACTGTTTTTT. Amino acid sequence: CASSGRDFREKLFF.

V gene TRBV24-1 combines with J gene TRBJ2-2, with D possibly being TRBD1 (6 bases). Germline lookup yields CDR1 KGHDR and CDR2 SFDVKD. V gave up 7 bases and J gave up 2 bases, with 13 bases separating them. This CDR3 contains 15 residues. CDR3: CATSRTEANTGELFF. In nucleotides, the CDR3 is TGTGCCACCAGCCGGACAGAGGCTAACACCGGGGAGCTGTTTTTT.

This clone was found a few times. The chain has TRBV7-2 and TRBJ2-3; D unresolved. Germline loops: CDR1 SGHTA, CDR2 FQGNSA. This CDR3 comprises 14 residues. Deletions cut 1 base from V and 3 bases from J, with 8 bases between. Here the CDR3 reads CASSLEAATDTQYF. In nucleotides, the CDR3 is TGTGCCAGCAGCTTAGAGGCGGCTACAGATACGCAGTATTTT.

The chain carries TRBV6-2 or TRBV6-3 and TRBJ1-1, with D maybe TRBD1 (6 bases). This CDR3 spans 15 amino acids. Trimming left V 0 bases short and J 1 base short, with 9 bases between. Looked up from germline, CDR1 is MNHEY and CDR2 is SVGEGT. The CDR3 loop is CASSYSTGQNTEAFF. The CDR3 DNA is TGTGCCAGCAGTTACTCGACGGGACAGAACACTGAAGCTTTCTTT.

J is TRBJ2-2 and V is TRBV3-1 (or the pseudogene TRBV3-2); D is undetermined. Germline V gene data show CDR1 as LGHDT and CDR2 as YNNKEL (reference sequence). With 6 bases removed from V and 8 bases from J, the gap between germline ends came to 7 bases. This CDR3 comprises 11 residues. DNA of the CDR3: TGTGCCAGCAGTCACGGGGGGGAGCTGTTTTTT. Translated, it gives CASSHGGELFF.